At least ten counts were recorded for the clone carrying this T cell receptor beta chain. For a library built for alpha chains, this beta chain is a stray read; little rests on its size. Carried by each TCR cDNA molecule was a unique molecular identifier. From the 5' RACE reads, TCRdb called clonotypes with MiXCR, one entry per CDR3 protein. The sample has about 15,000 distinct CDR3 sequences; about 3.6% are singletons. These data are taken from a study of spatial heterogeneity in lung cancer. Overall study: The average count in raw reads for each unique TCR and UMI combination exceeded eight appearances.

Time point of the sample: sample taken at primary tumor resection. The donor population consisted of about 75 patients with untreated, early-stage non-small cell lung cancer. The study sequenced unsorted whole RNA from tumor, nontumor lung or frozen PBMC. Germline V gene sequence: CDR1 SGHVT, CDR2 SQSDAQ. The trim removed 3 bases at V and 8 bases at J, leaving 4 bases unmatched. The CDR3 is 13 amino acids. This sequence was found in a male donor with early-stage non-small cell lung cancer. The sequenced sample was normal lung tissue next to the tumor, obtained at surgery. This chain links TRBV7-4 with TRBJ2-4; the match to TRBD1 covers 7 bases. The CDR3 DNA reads TGTGCCAGCAGCTTCGGACAGGAGGACATTCAGTACTTC. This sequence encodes CASSFGQEDIQYF.